Below, 7 T cell receptor beta chains from the same sample are listed, as sequenced in a study of early T cells in non-severe SARS-CoV-2 infection. TCRdb passed the 5' RACE reads through MiXCR, listing each CDR3 protein once. The profile covers around 47,000 distinct CDR3 sequences, with approximately 10% appearing a single time and roughly 13% taken by the ten largest. The source material was whole blood. Receptors originate from an adult who was a healthcare worker with PCR-confirmed SARS-CoV-2 infection or an uninfected control (not recorded which).

The genes are TRBV5-5 and TRBJ1-2; 9 nucleotides match TRBD1. The CDR3 sequence is 14 residues long. Trimming cost V 2 bases and J 3 bases; bases outside gene matches: 2. The germline CDR1 and CDR2 sequences are SGHKS and YYEKEE (reference sequence). The CDR3 DNA reads TGTGCCAGCAGCTTACGGGACAGGGACTATGGCTACACCTTC. This translates into CASSLRDRDYGYTF.

This clonotype was observed once. This chain uses TRBV4-2 with TRBJ1-1; D unresolved. The CDR3 is made up of 12 amino acids. V dropped 7 bases and J dropped 1 base, with 7 bases sitting between them. CDR1 is LGHNA, CDR2 YNFKEQ, per germline. As DNA, the CDR3 is TGTGCCAGCAAAGCGTCGAACACTGAAGCTTTCTTT. Translated: CASKASNTEAFF.

The gene calls are TRBV7-8 and TRBJ2-7; maybe TRBD2 (5 bases). With 0 bases removed from V and 2 bases from J, the gap between germline ends came to 5 bases. CDR1 and CDR2 from the germline V gene are SGHVS and FQNEAQ. CDR3 length equals 13 residues. The CDR3 coding sequence is TGTGCCAGCAGCTTAGCCGGGGCCTACGAGCAGTACTTC. Its translation: CASSLAGAYEQYF.

The table lists this clonotype with many counts. V gene TRBV19 combines with J gene TRBJ2-7; D perhaps matches TRBD2 (5 bases). The germline V gene encodes CDR1 LNHDA and CDR2 SQIVND (reference sequence). The CDR3 consists of 15 residues. The V gene lost 3 bases and the J gene lost 3 bases, with 15 bases spanning the gap. CDR3 nucleotides: TGTGCCAGTAGTATGAGGGCAGGAACCCTCTACGAGCAGTACTTC. It encodes CASSMRAGTLYEQYF.

This clonotype was seen more than once but under ten times. The chain links TRBV10-3 to TRBJ2-7, with D perhaps TRBD2 (6 bases). V shed 0 bases and J shed 6 bases, with 12 bases lying between them. The CDR3 covers 14 residues. Germline CDR1 ENHRY, CDR2 SYGVKD. The CDR3 loop is CAISESGGTGEQYF. The CDR3 nucleotides read TGTGCCATCAGTGAGTCCGGCGGGACGGGCGAGCAGTACTTC.

This clonotype was observed a handful of times. The rearrangement links TRBV19 to TRBJ2-1, with 7 bases matching TRBD1. The CDR3 length is 15 residues. The germline V gene encodes CDR1 LNHDA and CDR2 SQIVND (reference sequence). V was pared by 1 base and J by 4 bases, with 4 bases of the junction left unmatched. The CDR3 loop reads CASSIGSTGYNEQFF. CDR3 DNA sequence: TGTGCCAGTAGTATAGGTTCGACAGGGTACAATGAGCAGTTCTTC.

This clonotype was recorded at least ten times. The chain couples TRBV3-1 to TRBJ2-1; tentative D call: TRBD2 (5 bases). Germline values: CDR1 LGHDT, CDR2 YNNKEL (reference sequence). This CDR3 has 12 amino acids. Trimming took off 3 bases at V and 9 bases at J, with 9 bases between the two ends. Here the CDR3 reads CASSHGVREQFF. CDR3 coding DNA: TGTGCCAGCAGCCACGGGGTACGTGAGCAGTTCTTC.